What follows are 26 T cell receptor beta chains derived from one specimen sequenced in a study of T cell responses to AZD1222 COVID-19 vaccine. Produced via immunoSEQ multiplex PCR; TCRdb's table is partial and in-frame only. The repertoire holds about 180,000 clones, with about 88% as singletons. Sequenced here: peripheral blood, sampled 28 days after the second AZD1222 dose. All receptors come from an adult who received the AZD1222 COVID-19 vaccine.

The V call is TRBV5-8, the J call TRBJ2-7; 7 nucleotides agree with TRBD1. Germline CDR1 reads SGHTS; CDR2 reads YDEGEE. V lost 2 bases, J lost 6 bases, and 5 bases stayed unmatched. The CDR3 loop spans 13 amino acids. The CDR3 DNA reads TGTGCCAGCAGCTTTGACAGGGTGGGCGAGCAGTACTTC. This encodes CASSFDRVGEQYF.

This sequence joins TRBV6-8 and TRBJ2-7; D could derive from TRBD1 or TRBD2 (5 bases each). V lost 8 bases to trimming and J lost 3 bases, with 14 bases between them. CDR1 and CDR2 (germline): MNHGY, SAAAGT. This CDR3 region has 13 residues. This CDR3 reads CASRRGTDYEQYF. The CDR3 DNA is TGTGCCAGCCGTCGGGGCACAGACTACGAGCAGTACTTC.

There are a few counts of this clone. This CDR3 reads CASSDWDSPLHF. In nucleotides, the CDR3 is TGTGCCAGCAGTGATTGGGACAGTCCCCTCCACTTT. This chain joins TRBV25-1 and TRBJ1-6; 7 nucleotides match TRBD1. With V trimmed by 3 bases and J by 13 bases, 3 bases remained unmatched. The CDR3 runs 12 residues. Per the germline V gene, CDR1 is MGHDK and CDR2 is SYGVNS.

This sequence joins TRBV28 and TRBJ1-5, with 8 bases fitting TRBD1. This CDR3 has 15 residues. Germline V gene lookup returns CDR1 MDHEN and CDR2 SYDVKM. Trimming cost V 6 bases and J 0 bases; bases outside gene matches: 4. The CDR3 reads CASSPTGVSNQPQHF. The CDR3 nucleotides read TGTGCCAGCAGCCCGACAGGGGTTAGCAATCAGCCCCAGCATTTT.

V gene TRBV2 combines with J gene TRBJ2-5; D gene ambiguous. CDR1 and CDR2 from the germline V gene are SNHLY and FYNNEI. V shed 8 bases and J shed 0 bases, with 10 bases lying between them. This CDR3 has 13 residues. The CDR3 DNA reads TGTGCCAGCGGGTCGGAATACCAAGAGACCCAGTACTTC. This codes for CASGSEYQETQYF.

This chain links TRBV28 with TRBJ1-2; TRBD1 might be the D (5 bases). The CDR3 runs 13 residues. V was shortened by 7 bases and J by 4 bases, with 13 bases between the two germline ends. The germline V gene has CDR1 MDHEN and CDR2 SYDVKM. CDR3 amino acids: CASKEGASYGYTF. CDR3 nucleotides: TGTGCCAGCAAAGAAGGGGCTAGCTATGGCTACACCTTC.

The V gene is TRBV28, the J gene TRBJ2-1, with 7 nucleotides matching TRBD1. With 5 bases clipped from V and 0 bases from J, the junction kept 10 bases outside the gene matches. This CDR3 has 17 residues. CDR1 is MDHEN and CDR2 is SYDVKM in the germline V gene. CDR3 coding DNA: TGTGCCAGCAGTCCCACCCGACAGGGAAGCTCCTACAATGAGCAGTTCTTC. It yields the protein CASSPTRQGSSYNEQFF. Together with reference TRBV28 and TRBJ2-1, the CDR3 gives the full variable domain: DVKVTQSSRYLVKRTGEKVFLECVQDMDHENMFWYRQDPGLGLRLIYFSYDVKMKEKGDIPEGYSVSREKKERFSLILESASTNQTSMYLCASSPTRQGSSYNEQFFGPGTRLTVL.

The V call is TRBV24-1, the J call TRBJ1-2, with 9 bases identical to TRBD1. The CDR3 covers 13 residues. CDR1 is KGHDR and CDR2 is SFDVKD in the germline V gene. Losses at the gene ends were 10 bases for V and 4 bases for J; bases not matched to a gene: 6. The CDR3: CATQTGGVYGYTF. CDR3 in DNA: TGTGCCACACAAACAGGGGGCGTCTATGGCTACACCTTC.

With respect to this clone: The same CDR3 arises from other DNA sequences in this sample as well. V usage is TRBV6-5 and J usage is TRBJ2-2, with 10 bases aligning to TRBD1. This CDR3 has 16 amino acids. Germline assignment: CDR1 MNHEY and CDR2 SVGAGI. Trimming took 0 bases from V and 4 from J; bases not matched to a gene: 2. The CDR3 sequence: CASSYSTGGPTGELFF. CDR3 DNA sequence: TGTGCCAGCAGTTACTCGACAGGGGGCCCCACCGGGGAGCTGTTTTTT.

This chain links TRBV7-2 with TRBJ1-4; D is possibly TRBD1 (6 bases). From germline, CDR1 is SGHTA and CDR2 FQGNSA. This CDR3 spans 16 amino acids. With 0 bases removed from V and 2 bases from J, the gap between germline ends came to 10 bases. CDR3 loop: CASSLAQGGTNEKLFF. The CDR3, as DNA: TGTGCCAGCAGCTTAGCGCAAGGGGGTACTAATGAAAAACTGTTTTTT.

This rearrangement joins TRBV4-3 to TRBJ1-5; the D is unclear. CDR1 and CDR2 (germline): LGHNA, YSLEER. The CDR3 spans 14 residues. Trimming shortened V by 1 base and J by 8 bases, and 12 bases separated the two germline ends. This CDR3 is CASSQVQNWEPQHF. The CDR3 DNA is TGCGCCAGCAGCCAAGTCCAGAACTGGGAGCCCCAGCATTTT.

This clone was counted once. One end of the junction fails to match germline, which may point to a read error. This chain uses TRBV5-1 with TRBJ2-7; either TRBD1 or TRBD2 may supply D (5 bases each). The CDR3 runs to 14 residues. CDR1 and CDR2 (germline): SGHRS, YFSETQ. The CDR3 sequence: CASSTNGASNEQYF. The CDR3 coding sequence is TGCGCCAGCAGCACAAACGGGGCCTCCAACGAGCAGTACTTC.

V gene TRBV9 combines with J gene TRBJ2-7, with D perhaps matching TRBD1 (6 bases). This CDR3 is 14 amino acids long. The V end was cut by 0 bases, the J end by 2 bases, with 9 bases between. Germline lookup yields CDR1 SGDLS and CDR2 YYNGEE. The CDR3 spells CASSVDQGPYEQYF. The CDR3 DNA is TGTGCCAGCAGCGTAGATCAGGGGCCCTACGAGCAGTACTTC.

The J gene is TRBJ2-3, the V gene TRBV29-1, with TRBD1 matching 8 bases. This CDR3 is built from 14 residues. CDR1 is SQVTM, CDR2 ANQGSEA, per germline. Trimming cost V 7 bases and J 2 bases; bases outside gene matches: 8. CDR3 protein: CSALTRGLTDTQYF. The CDR3 nucleotides read TGCAGCGCCTTAACCAGGGGGCTCACAGATACGCAGTATTTT.

The V gene is TRBV4-3, the J gene TRBJ1-6, with 7 positions matching TRBD1. CDR1 LGHNA and CDR2 YSLEER come from the germline V gene. CDR3 length: 17 residues. J gave up 5 bases and V 0 bases, and 7 bases lay outside the gene matches. CDR3 residues: CASSQDPGTANNSPLHF. The CDR3 DNA is TGCGCCAGCAGCCAAGATCCGGGGACAGCTAATAATTCACCCCTCCACTTT.

The chain uses TRBV6-6 and TRBJ2-1, with 7 bases matching TRBD1. Per the germline V gene, CDR1 is MNHNY and CDR2 is SVGAGI (reference sequence). The CDR3 consists of 13 residues. V gave up 6 bases and J gave up 5 bases; unmatched junction bases: 4. In DNA form, the CDR3 reads TGTGCCAGCAGATACAGGGGAGACAATGAGCAGTTCTTC. It codes for CASRYRGDNEQFF.

The V gene is TRBV24-1, the J gene TRBJ2-4; D possibly corresponds to TRBD2 (5 bases). V was trimmed by 3 bases and J by 6 bases, leaving 14 bases between them. The germline V gene encodes CDR1 KGHDR and CDR2 SFDVKD. The CDR3 consists of 15 residues. CDR3 nucleotides: TGTGCCACCAGTGATAGCCTTCGGGGAAGAAACATTCAGTACTTC. Translated, it gives CATSDSLRGRNIQYF.

This chain connects TRBV28 to TRBJ2-7; 11 nucleotides match TRBD2. Per germline, CDR1 MDHEN and CDR2 SYDVKM. There are 14 residues in the CDR3. J was trimmed by 13 bases and V by 4 bases; bases with no gene match: 12. CDR3 loop: CASSSGTSGWSGYF. The CDR3 DNA follows: TGTGCCAGCAGTTCCGGGACTAGCGGATGGAGCGGATACTTC.

The CDR3 DNA is TGTGCCAGCAGCCCCTATCCCGGGGAGCTGTTTTTT. Encoded protein: CASSPYPGELFF. V gene TRBV11-2 combines with J gene TRBJ2-2; no reliable D call. CDR1 is SGHAT and CDR2 is FQNNGV in the germline V gene. The CDR3 is 12 amino acids. The V and J ends lost 5 bases and 6 bases respectively, with 7 bases between them.

This chain uses TRBV11-3 with TRBJ2-1, with D unresolved. From germline, CDR1 is SGHNT and CDR2 YENEEA. The CDR3 spans 12 residues. Trimming removed 2 bases at V and 8 bases at J, with 7 bases between. This CDR3 reads CASSLNSDEQFF. In DNA, the CDR3 is TGTGCCAGCAGCTTAAATTCGGATGAGCAGTTCTTC. The full variable domain, rest sourced from reference TRBV11-3 and TRBJ2-1, is EAGVVQSPRYKIIEKKQPVAFWCNPISGHNTLYWYLQNLGQGPELLIRYENEEAVDDSQLPKDRFSAERLKGVDSTLKIQPAELGDSAVYLCASSLNSDEQFFGPGTRLTVL.

CDR3 sequence (DNA): TGTGCCAGTAAGGACGGAGCCTCTGGAAACACCATATATTTT. It yields the protein CASKDGASGNTIYF. The rearrangement links TRBV9 to TRBJ1-3; D is undetermined. Germline CDR1 and CDR2: SGDLS and YYNGEE. This CDR3 comprises 14 residues. V was clipped by 8 bases and J by 0 bases, with 12 bases between them.

This clone was detected only once. This chain joins TRBV19 and TRBJ1-2, with no clear D. Germline V gives CDR1 LNHDA, CDR2 SQIVND (reference sequence). V was shortened by 3 bases and J by 2 bases, with 4 bases between the two germline ends. CDR3 length: 12 residues. CDR3 coding DNA: TGTGCCAGTAGTATGGAGAACTATGGCTACACCTTC. Its protein is CASSMENYGYTF.

J is TRBJ2-5 and V is TRBV5-1, with 8 bases aligning to TRBD2. The J segment lost 0 bases and the V segment lost 7 bases, leaving 8 bases of the junction unmatched. Germline values: CDR1 SGHRS, CDR2 YFSETQ. CDR3 size: 15 residues. The CDR3 coding sequence is TGCGCCAGCGCACCACTAGCGGCAGACCAAGAGACCCAGTACTTC. It is translated as CASAPLAADQETQYF. Looking up the rest from reference TRBV5-1 and TRBJ2-5 gives the full variable domain: KAGVTQTPRYLIKTRGQQVTLSCSPISGHRSVSWYQQTPGQGLQFLFEYFSETQRNKGNFPGRFSGRQFSNSRSEMNVSTLELGDSALYLCASAPLAADQETQYFGPGTRLLVL.

Notes on this clone: Mismatch with germline at one junction end may stem from a read error. The chain uses TRBV2 and TRBJ2-1; 9 bases line up with TRBD2. Germline V gene lookup returns CDR1 SNHLY and CDR2 FYNNEI. This CDR3 region has 16 residues. The CDR3 sequence: CASSSETSGPYSEQFF. The CDR3, as DNA: TGTGCCAGCAGTTCCGAGACTAGCGGACCGTACAGTGAGCAGTTCTTC.

The chain carries TRBV28 and TRBJ1-1; D not certain. The V gene lost 6 bases and the J gene lost 3 bases, with 11 bases spanning the gap. The CDR3 has 13 amino acids. Germline V gene sequence: CDR1 MDHEN, CDR2 SYDVKM. CDR3 DNA sequence: TGTGCCAGCAGACCCGACGGAGACACTGAAGCTTTCTTT. Protein product: CASRPDGDTEAFF.

The chain uses TRBV19 and TRBJ1-2, with a possible D match to TRBD1 (6 bases). V was shortened by 6 bases and J by 3 bases, with 14 bases between the two germline ends. This CDR3 spans 14 amino acids. Germline lookup yields CDR1 LNHDA and CDR2 SQIVND (reference sequence). The CDR3 is CASRPPEGDYGYTF. The CDR3 DNA sequence: TGTGCCAGTAGGCCTCCGGAGGGGGACTATGGCTACACCTTC.